These T cell receptor beta chains were read from a single sample in a study of blood T cell repertoires in COVID-19. The repertoire was sequenced with immunoSEQ multiplex PCR; TCRdb's copy has only in-frame clones and lacks some. The sample holds 350,000 to 450,000 clones, roughly 90% seen once. The sample consisted of peripheral blood. The receptors originated from a woman aged 55-70 years with COVID-19, enrolled during active disease. Each CDR3 is given with its conserved first and last residue. D genes are given only for firm matches. A clone size is listed for some rows: how often the clone was seen (once, few, many), or a class if it is expanded.

v_gene	abundance	j_gene	d_gene	CDR3aa	CDR3nt
TRBV5-6	once	TRBJ1-1	NA	CASSYNPPIWGVNTEAFF	TGTGCCAGCAGCTATAACCCTCCAATATGGGGGGTGAACACTGAAGCTTTCTTT
TRBV4-2	once	TRBJ2-3	TRBD2	CASSQESGPGRRGVLDTQYF	TGTGCCAGCAGCCAAGAATCCGGCCCTGGTCGGCGGGGGGTTTTGGATACGCAGTATTTT
TRBV3-1/TRBV3-2	NA	TRBJ1-2	TRBD1	CASSLQGSPGDYTF	TGTGCCAGCAGCCTACAGGGGAGTCCGGGGGACTACACCTTC
TRBV6-5	NA	TRBJ2-7	NA	CASSYSGTSSYEQYF	TGTGCCAGCAGTTACTCGGGGACAAGCTCCTACGAGCAGTACTTC
TRBV11-2	NA	TRBJ2-3	TRBD1	CASSLGAAGTGGADTQYF	TGTGCCAGCAGCTTAGGTGCCGCCGGGACAGGGGGGGCAGATACGCAGTATTTT
TRBV9	NA	TRBJ1-3	NA	CASSVDGGRLNTIYF	TGTGCCAGCAGCGTTGATGGAGGACGACTAAACACCATATATTTT
TRBV6-5	NA	TRBJ2-1	NA	CASSSGPNSYNEQFF	TGTGCCAGCAGTTCAGGGCCAAACTCCTACAATGAGCAGTTCTTC
TRBV5-5	NA	TRBJ2-7	NA	CASSLGPGQLLPYEQYF	TGTGCCAGCAGCTTGGGGCCGGGACAACTCCTTCCCTACGAGCAGTACTTC
TRBV5-6	NA	TRBJ2-7	TRBD1	CASRPGTGGYEQYF	TGTGCCAGCAGACCTGGGACAGGGGGCTACGAGCAGTACTTC
TRBV30	many	TRBJ1-4	TRBD1	CAWSVRGTGNEKLFF	TGTGCCTGGAGTGTACGTGGGACAGGAAATGAAAAACTGTTTTTT
TRBV6-6	NA	TRBJ2-5	TRBD1	CASSYSGQMKETQYF	TGTGCCAGCAGTTACTCGGGACAGATGAAGGAGACCCAGTACTTC
TRBV11-3	NA	TRBJ2-5	NA	CASSSLQVSEETQYF	TGTGCCAGCAGCTCCCTACAGGTCTCCGAAGAGACCCAGTACTTC
TRBV6-5	NA	TRBJ2-7	NA	CASNSNAYEQYF	TGTGCCAGCAACAGTAACGCCTACGAGCAGTACTTC
TRBV11-3	NA	TRBJ2-5	TRBD1	CASKMGTVQETQYF	TGTGCCAGCAAAATGGGGACAGTTCAAGAGACCCAGTACTTC
TRBV11-2	NA	TRBJ1-4	NA	CASSSLGALAEKLFF	TGTGCCAGCAGCTCGCTGGGCGCCCTTGCTGAAAAACTGTTTTTT
TRBV7-9	NA	TRBJ2-1	NA	CASSRGLYNEQFF	TGTGCCAGCAGTCGGGGACTCTACAATGAGCAGTTCTTC
TRBV18	once	TRBJ1-3	TRBD1	CASSPRTGTMTGNTIYF	TGTGCCAGCTCACCAAGGACAGGGACGATGACTGGAAACACCATATATTTT
TRBV21-1	NA	TRBJ1-6	NA	CASSKVRGANNSPLHF	TGTGCCAGCAGCAAAGTCCGGGGGGCCAATAATTCACCCCTCCACTTT
TRBV9	NA	TRBJ1-6	NA	CASSGRDSPLHF	TGTGCCAGCAGCGGGAGGGATTCACCCCTCCACTTT
TRBV21-1	NA	TRBJ1-2	NA	CASSPRGDGYTF	TGTGCCAGCAGCCCCAGGGGGGATGGCTACACCTTC
TRBV30	NA	TRBJ1-2	NA	CASPQGRVYGYTF	TGTGCCTCCCCACAGGGAAGGGTCTATGGCTACACCTTC
TRBV4-1	NA	TRBJ2-2	NA	CASSRGLAGELFF	TGCGCCAGCAGCCGGGGACTCGCCGGGGAGCTGTTTTTT
TRBV29-1	NA	TRBJ2-3	NA	CSVEDRGDTQYF	TGCAGCGTTGAAGATCGGGGAGATACGCAGTATTTT
TRBV6-2/TRBV6-3	few	TRBJ2-7	NA	CASSPTIYEQYF	TGTGCCAGCAGTCCCACAATCTACGAGCAGTACTTC
TRBV5-1	NA	TRBJ2-3	NA	CASSLVGAVEPYF	TGCGCCAGCAGCTTGGTGGGAGCCGTCGAACCGTATTTT
TRBV11-2	NA	TRBJ2-5	NA	CASSLVGGSGETQYF	TGTGCCAGCAGCTTAGTCGGCGGATCAGGGGAGACCCAGTACTTC
TRBV6-5	NA	TRBJ2-5	TRBD2	CASRRGAQETQYF	TGTGCCAGCAGGCGGGGGGCCCAAGAGACCCAGTACTTC
TRBV3-1/TRBV3-2	NA	TRBJ2-3	TRBD2	CASSQVRGGSPDTQYF	TGTGCCAGCAGCCAAGTGCGGGGGGGGAGCCCAGATACGCAGTATTTT
TRBV5-5	NA	TRBJ2-2	NA	CASSLDIGELFF	TGTGCCAGCAGCTTGGACATCGGGGAGCTGTTTTTT
TRBV6-5	NA	TRBJ1-5	NA	CASRSSNQPQHF	TGTGCCAGCAGGAGTAGCAATCAGCCCCAGCATTTT
TRBV6-5	NA	TRBJ2-3	NA	CAAGLTDTQYF	TGTGCCGCGGGGCTAACAGATACGCAGTATTTT
TRBV19	NA	TRBJ2-3	NA	CASSLIGDLGTDTQYF	TGTGCCAGTAGTTTGATAGGGGACTTAGGAACAGATACGCAGTATTTT
TRBV5-4	NA	TRBJ2-2	NA	CASSLWGRGAGELFF	TGTGCCAGCAGCTTGTGGGGCAGGGGGGCCGGGGAGCTGTTTTTT
TRBV12-3/TRBV12-4	NA	TRBJ1-1	NA	CASSARAGAFF	TGTGCCAGCAGTGCCCGGGCGGGGGCTTTCTTT
TRBV7-9	NA	TRBJ1-1	TRBD1	CASSELGQEGEAFF	TGTGCCAGCAGTGAATTGGGACAGGAGGGTGAAGCTTTCTTT